This is a list of T cell receptor beta chains from one sample in a study of blood T cell repertoires in COVID-19. Sequencing was performed with immunoSEQ multiplex PCR; in TCRdb, only in-frame clones are kept and a portion is missing. Of 350,000 to 450,000 clones listed, 85% are singletons. The sequenced sample was peripheral blood. Receptors were obtained from a woman under 30 with acute or convalescent COVID-19. Each CDR3 is given with its conserved first and last residue. D genes are given only for firm matches. Clone size is stated in some rows and not others, as once, few, many or a class when expanded.

CDR3aa	CDR3nt	abundance	d_gene	v_gene	j_gene
CASSLGREFGYTF	TGTGCCAGCAGCTTGGGACGGGAATTTGGCTACACCTTC	once	-	TRBV5-6	TRBJ1-2
CSASGQGAGDYYGYTF	TGCAGTGCTAGTGGACAGGGGGCTGGGGATTACTATGGCTACACCTTC	-	TRBD1	TRBV20-1	TRBJ1-2
CATKRLADSYEQYF	TGTGCCACCAAAAGACTAGCGGACTCCTACGAGCAGTACTTC	-	TRBD2	TRBV28	TRBJ2-7
CASSEGAGTGYYEQYF	TGTGCCAGCAGTGAAGGTGCCGGGACTGGATACTACGAGCAGTACTTC	-	-	TRBV6-1	TRBJ2-7
CASTQAGTGGDYGYTF	TGTGCCAGCACCCAAGCCGGGACAGGGGGGGACTATGGCTACACCTTC	-	TRBD1	TRBV28	TRBJ1-2
CASSPDRGGYTF	TGTGCCAGCAGCCCGGACAGAGGAGGCTACACCTTC	-	-	TRBV6-5	TRBJ1-2
CASSLNPGSASYTQYF	TGTGCCAGCAGCTTGAATCCGGGGTCCGCTTCTTATACGCAGTATTTT	-	-	TRBV5-5	TRBJ2-3
CASSQFVFGTAYNEQFF	TGTGCCAGCAGCCAGTTCGTGTTCGGGACAGCCTACAATGAGCAGTTCTTC	-	TRBD1	TRBV4-2	TRBJ2-1
CASRNRDRVGNEQFF	TGTGCCAGCAGGAACCGGGACAGGGTCGGCAATGAGCAGTTCTTC	-	TRBD1	TRBV28	TRBJ2-1
CASSLPGDLSNQPQHF	TGTGCCAGCAGTTTACCGGGGGACCTTAGCAATCAGCCCCAGCATTTT	-	-	TRBV28	TRBJ1-5
CASSQTSGSSYEQYF	TGTGCCAGCAGTCAGACTAGCGGGAGCTCCTACGAGCAGTACTTC	once	TRBD2	TRBV6-6	TRBJ2-7
CASSLDSRDTQYF	TGTGCCAGCAGCTTAGATTCGAGAGATACGCAGTATTTT	-	-	TRBV11-2	TRBJ2-3
CASSEKTGTALYGYTF	TGTGCCAGCAGTGAGAAGACCGGGACAGCCCTCTATGGCTACACCTTC	-	TRBD1	TRBV6-1	TRBJ1-2
CASWGPSGIKLAKNIQYF	TGTGCCAGCTGGGGGCCTAGCGGGATTAAGCTAGCCAAAAACATTCAGTACTTC	-	TRBD2	TRBV19	TRBJ2-4
CASSGRRGQETQYF	TGTGCCAGCAGTGGTAGGCGGGGACAAGAGACCCAGTACTTC	-	-	TRBV2	TRBJ2-5
CASSASGTGAIRVGQPQHF	TGTGCCAGCAGCGCATCCGGGACAGGGGCAATAAGAGTGGGTCAGCCCCAGCATTTT	many	TRBD1	TRBV9	TRBJ1-5
CASSTGRRGTDTQYF	TGTGCCAGTAGTACAGGTCGACGCGGCACAGATACGCAGTATTTT	-	-	TRBV19	TRBJ2-3
CASSPGGTKTNNEQFF	TGTGCCAGCAGCCCAGGAGGGACTAAGACCAACAATGAGCAGTTCTTC	-	TRBD2	TRBV5-4	TRBJ2-1
CASTPTAYYGYTF	TGTGCCAGCACCCCGACAGCCTACTATGGCTACACCTTC	-	-	TRBV6-5	TRBJ1-2
CASSQDPGLAGTGANVLTF	TGTGCCAGCAGCCAGGACCCGGGGCTAGCGGGAACTGGGGCCAACGTCCTGACTTTC	-	TRBD2	TRBV3-1/TRBV3-2	TRBJ2-6
CASSPSGTITYEQYF	TGCGCCAGCAGCCCGTCCGGGACAATTACCTACGAGCAGTACTTC	-	-	TRBV5-1	TRBJ2-7
CASSLAWQGVSTEAFF	TGTGCCAGCAGCTTAGCTTGGCAGGGGGTTTCAACTGAAGCTTTCTTT	-	TRBD1	TRBV7-8	TRBJ1-1
CASSGRTDTQYF	TGTGCCAGCAGTGGGAGGACAGATACGCAGTATTTT	few	-	TRBV12-3/TRBV12-4	TRBJ2-3
CATTLRYGYTF	TGTGCCACCACCCTGCGGTATGGCTACACCTTC	-	-	TRBV24-1	TRBJ1-2
CASRKTGVYGYTF	TGTGCCAGCAGGAAAACAGGGGTCTATGGCTACACCTTC	-	TRBD1	TRBV5-6	TRBJ1-2
CASRQGPYSPLHF	TGTGCCAGTCGACAGGGACCCTACTCACCCCTCCACTTT	-	TRBD1	TRBV27	TRBJ1-6
CASKLGQGAFF	TGTGCCAGCAAGCTGGGACAGGGAGCTTTCTTT	once	TRBD1	TRBV2	TRBJ1-1
CASSESRGGNTEAFF	TGTGCCAGCAGCGAGAGCAGGGGCGGAAACACTGAAGCTTTCTTT	-	-	TRBV2	TRBJ1-1
CASSGLRGAADTQYF	TGTGCCAGCAGTGGGTTGCGGGGGGCCGCAGATACGCAGTATTTT	-	TRBD2	TRBV2	TRBJ2-3
CASSPGTGREKLFF	TGCGCCAGCAGCCCTGGGACAGGGAGGGAAAAACTGTTTTTT	-	TRBD1	TRBV5-1	TRBJ1-4
CASSQSAGGEQAEQYF	TGCGCCAGCAGTCAATCAGCGGGCGGTGAGCAGGCCGAGCAGTACTTC	few	-	TRBV23-1	TRBJ2-7
CASSFFRDRSVNTEAFF	TGTGCCAGCAGCTTCTTCCGGGACAGGAGTGTGAACACTGAAGCTTTCTTT	-	TRBD1	TRBV7-9	TRBJ1-1
CAIGTSGGDTQYF	TGTGCCATCGGCACTAGCGGGGGAGATACGCAGTATTTT	few	TRBD2	TRBV10-3	TRBJ2-3
CATSETGSREAFF	TGTGCCACCAGTGAGACTGGGAGCCGTGAAGCTTTCTTT	-	-	TRBV24-1	TRBJ1-1
CASRGQTGFNEKLFF	TGTGCCAGCAGGGGACAGACAGGCTTTAATGAAAAACTGTTTTTT	-	TRBD1	TRBV25-1	TRBJ1-4